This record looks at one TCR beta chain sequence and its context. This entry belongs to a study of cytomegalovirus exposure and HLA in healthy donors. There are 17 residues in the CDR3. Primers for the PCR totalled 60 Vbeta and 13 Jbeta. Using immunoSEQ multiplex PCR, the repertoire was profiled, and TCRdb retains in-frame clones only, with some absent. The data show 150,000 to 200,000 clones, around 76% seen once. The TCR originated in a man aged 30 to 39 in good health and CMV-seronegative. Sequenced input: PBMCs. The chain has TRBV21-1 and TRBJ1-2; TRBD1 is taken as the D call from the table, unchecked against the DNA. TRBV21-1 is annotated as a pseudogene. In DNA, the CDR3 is TGTGCCAGCAGCAAAGCTAATGTTTGTACAGCCCTCTATGGCTACACCTTC. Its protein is CASSKANVCTALYGYTF.